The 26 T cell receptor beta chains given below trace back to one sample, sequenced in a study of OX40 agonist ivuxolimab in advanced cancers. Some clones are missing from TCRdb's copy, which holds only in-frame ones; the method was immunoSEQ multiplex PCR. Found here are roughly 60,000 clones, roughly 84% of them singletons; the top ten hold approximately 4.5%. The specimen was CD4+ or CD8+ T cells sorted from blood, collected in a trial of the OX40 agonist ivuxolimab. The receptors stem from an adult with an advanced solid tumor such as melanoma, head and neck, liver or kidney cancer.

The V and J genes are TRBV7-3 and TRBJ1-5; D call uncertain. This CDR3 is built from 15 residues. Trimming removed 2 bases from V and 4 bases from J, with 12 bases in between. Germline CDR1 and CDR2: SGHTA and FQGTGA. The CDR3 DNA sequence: TGTGCCAGCAGCTTAGCGGGCAGTCTTAATCAGCCCCAGCATTTT. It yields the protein CASSLAGSLNQPQHF.

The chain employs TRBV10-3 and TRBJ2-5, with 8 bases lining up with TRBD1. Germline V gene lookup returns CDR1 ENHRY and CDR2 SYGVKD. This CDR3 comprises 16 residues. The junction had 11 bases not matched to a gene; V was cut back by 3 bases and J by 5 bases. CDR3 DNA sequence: TGTGCCATCAGTGACCCGGGACAGGACTCACTGGAGACCCAGTACTTC. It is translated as CAISDPGQDSLETQYF.

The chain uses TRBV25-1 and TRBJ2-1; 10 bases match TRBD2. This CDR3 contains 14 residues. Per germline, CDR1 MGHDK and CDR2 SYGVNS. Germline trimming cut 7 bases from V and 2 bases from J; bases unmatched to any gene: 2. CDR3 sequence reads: CASTLAGAYNEQFF. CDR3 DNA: TGTGCCAGCACCCTAGCGGGGGCCTACAATGAGCAGTTCTTC.

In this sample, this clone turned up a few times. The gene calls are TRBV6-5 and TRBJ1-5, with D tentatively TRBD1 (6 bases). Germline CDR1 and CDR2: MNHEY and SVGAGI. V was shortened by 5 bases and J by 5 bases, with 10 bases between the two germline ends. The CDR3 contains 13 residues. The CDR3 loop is CASSLRGYQPQHF. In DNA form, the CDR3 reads TGTGCCAGCAGTCTCAGGGGTTATCAGCCCCAGCATTTT.

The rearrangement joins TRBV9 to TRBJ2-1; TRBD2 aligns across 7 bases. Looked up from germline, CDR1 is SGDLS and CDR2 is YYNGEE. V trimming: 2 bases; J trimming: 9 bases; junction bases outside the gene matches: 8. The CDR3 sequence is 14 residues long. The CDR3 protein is CASSVGFGRFEQFF. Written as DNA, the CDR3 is TGTGCCAGCAGCGTCGGGTTCGGGAGGTTTGAGCAGTTCTTC.

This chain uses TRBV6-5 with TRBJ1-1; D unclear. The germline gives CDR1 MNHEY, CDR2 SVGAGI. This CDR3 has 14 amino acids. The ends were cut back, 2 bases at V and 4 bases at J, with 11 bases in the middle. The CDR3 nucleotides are TGTGCCAGCAGTTACGGACCTAGTCCCACTGAAGCTTTCTTT. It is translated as CASSYGPSPTEAFF.

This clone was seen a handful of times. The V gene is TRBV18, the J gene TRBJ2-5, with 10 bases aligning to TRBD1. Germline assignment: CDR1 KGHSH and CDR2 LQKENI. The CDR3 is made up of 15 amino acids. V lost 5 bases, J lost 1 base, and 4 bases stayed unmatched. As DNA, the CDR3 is TGTGCCAGCTCATCCGGGACAGGGGCCCAAGAGACCCAGTACTTC. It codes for CASSSGTGAQETQYF. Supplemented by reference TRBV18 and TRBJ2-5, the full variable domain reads NAGVMQNPRHLVRRRGQEARLRCSPMKGHSHVYWYRQLPEEGLKFMVYLQKENIIDESGMPKERFSAEFPKEGPSILRIQQVVRGDSAAYFCASSSGTGAQETQYFGPGTRLLVL.

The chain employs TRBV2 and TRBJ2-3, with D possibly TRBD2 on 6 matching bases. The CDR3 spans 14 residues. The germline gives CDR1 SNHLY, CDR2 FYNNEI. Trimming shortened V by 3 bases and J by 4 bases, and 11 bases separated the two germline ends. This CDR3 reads CASSEWTKADTQYF. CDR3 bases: TGTGCCAGCAGTGAGTGGACTAAGGCAGATACGCAGTATTTT.

CDR3 loop: CASSQTGTYGYTF. CDR3 sequence (DNA): TGTGCCAGCAGTCAAACAGGGACCTATGGCTACACCTTC. The gene calls are TRBV6-6 and TRBJ1-2, with D tentatively TRBD1 (6 bases). This CDR3 comprises 13 residues. The V and J ends lost 5 bases and 4 bases respectively, with 11 bases between them. CDR1 is MNHNY and CDR2 is SVGAGI in the germline V gene (reference sequence).

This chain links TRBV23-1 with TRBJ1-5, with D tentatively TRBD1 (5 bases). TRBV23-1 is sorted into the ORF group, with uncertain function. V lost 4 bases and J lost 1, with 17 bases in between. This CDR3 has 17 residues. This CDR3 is CASSPQGASGSNQPQHF. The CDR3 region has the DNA TGCGCCAGCAGTCCCCAGGGCGCGTCGGGGAGCAATCAGCCCCAGCATTTT.

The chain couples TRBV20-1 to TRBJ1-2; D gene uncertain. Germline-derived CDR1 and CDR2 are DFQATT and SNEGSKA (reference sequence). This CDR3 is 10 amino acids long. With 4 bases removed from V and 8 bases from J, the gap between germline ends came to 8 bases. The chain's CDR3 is CSAIRLGYTF. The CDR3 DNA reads TGCAGTGCTATTAGACTAGGCTACACCTTC.

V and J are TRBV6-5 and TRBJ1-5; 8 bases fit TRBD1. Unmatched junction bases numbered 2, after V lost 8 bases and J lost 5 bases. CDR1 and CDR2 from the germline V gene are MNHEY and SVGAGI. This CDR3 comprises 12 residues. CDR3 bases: TGTGCCAGCGGACAGGGTGATCAGCCCCAGCATTTT. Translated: CASGQGDQPQHF.

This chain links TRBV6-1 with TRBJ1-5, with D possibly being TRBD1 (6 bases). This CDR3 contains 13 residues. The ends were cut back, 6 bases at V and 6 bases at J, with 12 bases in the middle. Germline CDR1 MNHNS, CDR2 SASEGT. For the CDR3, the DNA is TGTGCCAGCAGGGGGGGCTCCGGTCAGCCCCAGCATTTT. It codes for CASRGGSGQPQHF.

The CDR3 DNA sequence: TGTGCCAGCAGCTCAACGGGACTTCTTTACAATGAGCAGTTCTTC. This translates into CASSSTGLLYNEQFF. This chain uses TRBV7-3 with TRBJ2-1, with D possibly TRBD2 on 6 matching bases. The CDR3 has 15 residues. V was shortened by 4 bases and J by 4 bases, with 14 bases between the two germline ends. Germline-derived CDR1 and CDR2 are SGHTA and FQGTGA.

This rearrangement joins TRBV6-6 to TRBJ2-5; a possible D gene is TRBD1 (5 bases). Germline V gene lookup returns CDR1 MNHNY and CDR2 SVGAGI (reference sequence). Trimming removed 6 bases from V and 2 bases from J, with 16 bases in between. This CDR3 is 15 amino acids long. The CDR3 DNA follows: TGTGCCAGCAGCCGTACCACCTCAGGGCAAGAGACCCAGTACTTC. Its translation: CASSRTTSGQETQYF.

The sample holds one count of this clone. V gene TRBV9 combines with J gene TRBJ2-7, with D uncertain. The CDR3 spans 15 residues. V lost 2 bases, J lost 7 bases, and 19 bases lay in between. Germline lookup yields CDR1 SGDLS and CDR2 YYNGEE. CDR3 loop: CASSVATLTSWEQYF. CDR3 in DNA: TGTGCCAGCAGCGTCGCGACTTTAACATCCTGGGAGCAGTACTTC.

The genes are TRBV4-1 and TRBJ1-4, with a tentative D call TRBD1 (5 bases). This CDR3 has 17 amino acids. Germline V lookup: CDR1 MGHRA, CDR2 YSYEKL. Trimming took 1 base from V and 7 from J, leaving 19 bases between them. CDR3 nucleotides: TGCGCCAGCAGCCAAGCTGCCCCGGGGCAGGGAGGTGAAAAACTGTTTTTT. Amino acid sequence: CASSQAAPGQGGEKLFF.

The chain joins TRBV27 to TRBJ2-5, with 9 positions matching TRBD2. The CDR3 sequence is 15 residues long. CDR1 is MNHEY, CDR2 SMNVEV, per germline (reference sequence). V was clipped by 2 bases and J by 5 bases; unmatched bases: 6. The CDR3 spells CASSLLSGSPETQYF. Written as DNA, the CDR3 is TGTGCCAGCAGTTTACTTAGCGGGAGTCCCGAGACCCAGTACTTC.

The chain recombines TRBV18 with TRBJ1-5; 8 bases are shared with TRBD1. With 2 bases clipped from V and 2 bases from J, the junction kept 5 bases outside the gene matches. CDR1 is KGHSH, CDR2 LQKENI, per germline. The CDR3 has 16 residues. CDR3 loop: CASSPDSGGGNQPQHF. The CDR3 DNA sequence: TGTGCCAGCTCACCAGACTCAGGGGGCGGCAATCAGCCCCAGCATTTT.

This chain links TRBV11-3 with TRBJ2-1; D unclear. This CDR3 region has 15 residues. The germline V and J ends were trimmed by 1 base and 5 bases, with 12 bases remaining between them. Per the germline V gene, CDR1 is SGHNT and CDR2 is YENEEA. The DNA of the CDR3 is TGTGCCAGCAGCTTAGCCCCAGCTGAGCACAATGAGCAGTTCTTC. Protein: CASSLAPAEHNEQFF. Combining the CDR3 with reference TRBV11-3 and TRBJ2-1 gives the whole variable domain EAGVVQSPRYKIIEKKQPVAFWCNPISGHNTLYWYLQNLGQGPELLIRYENEEAVDDSQLPKDRFSAERLKGVDSTLKIQPAELGDSAVYLCASSLAPAEHNEQFFGPGTRLTVL.

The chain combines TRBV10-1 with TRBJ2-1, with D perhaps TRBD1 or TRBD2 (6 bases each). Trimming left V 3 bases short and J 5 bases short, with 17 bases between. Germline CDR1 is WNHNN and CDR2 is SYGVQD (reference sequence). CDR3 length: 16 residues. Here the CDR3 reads CASSDSRGVNNNEQFF. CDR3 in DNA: TGCGCCAGCAGTGACAGTAGGGGGGTTAATAACAATGAGCAGTTCTTC.

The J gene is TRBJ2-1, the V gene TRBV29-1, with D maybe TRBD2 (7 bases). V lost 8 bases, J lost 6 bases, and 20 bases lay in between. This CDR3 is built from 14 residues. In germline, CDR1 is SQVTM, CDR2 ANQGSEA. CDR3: CSLGGGGLSNEQFF. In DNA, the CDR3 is TGCAGCTTAGGAGGGGGGGGACTTAGCAATGAGCAGTTCTTC.

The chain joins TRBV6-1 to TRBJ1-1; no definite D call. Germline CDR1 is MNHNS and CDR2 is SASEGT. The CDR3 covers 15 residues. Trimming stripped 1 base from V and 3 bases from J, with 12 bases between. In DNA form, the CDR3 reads TGTGCCAGCAGTGAAGGAAGGTGGAGGGACACTGAAGCTTTCTTT. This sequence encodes CASSEGRWRDTEAFF.

CDR3 nucleotide sequence: TGTGCCAGCAGCTTGTCATCATCGGCCGCTCCATACGAGCAGTACTTC. It codes for CASSLSSSAAPYEQYF. The chain links TRBV5-4 to TRBJ2-7; D call uncertain. With 1 base removed from V and 4 bases from J, the gap between germline ends came to 18 bases. The CDR3 has 16 amino acids. Germline V gene sequence: CDR1 SGHNT, CDR2 YYREEE (reference sequence).

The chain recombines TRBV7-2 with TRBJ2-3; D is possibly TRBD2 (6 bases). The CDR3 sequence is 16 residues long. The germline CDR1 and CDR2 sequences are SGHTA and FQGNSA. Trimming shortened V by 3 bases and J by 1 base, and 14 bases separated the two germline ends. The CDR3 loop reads CASSLGGATRTDTQYF. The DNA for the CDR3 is TGTGCCAGCAGCTTGGGCGGGGCGACCCGCACAGATACGCAGTATTTT.

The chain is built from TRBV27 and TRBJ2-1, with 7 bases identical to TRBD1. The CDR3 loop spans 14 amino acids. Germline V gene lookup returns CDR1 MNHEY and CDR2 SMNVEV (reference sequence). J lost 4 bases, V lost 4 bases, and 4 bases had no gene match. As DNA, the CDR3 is TGTGCCAGCAGTTGGCCAGGGGGTTACAATGAGCAGTTCTTC. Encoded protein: CASSWPGGYNEQFF.